This T cell receptor beta chain was observed in a study of control samples from healthy donors and cancer patients. Germline V gene sequence: CDR1 MGHRA, CDR2 YSYEKL. This CDR3 is 16 amino acids long. With 1 base clipped from V and 7 bases from J, the junction kept 3 bases outside the gene matches. Assay used: immunoSEQ multiplex PCR; TCRdb lists only in-frame clones, some missing. The data contain some 89,000 clones, approximately 86% of them seen just once; the ten biggest clones take up more than 20%. The sequence derives from a man aged 25 to 40 in good health. The sequenced material came from blood. This sequence joins TRBV4-1 and TRBJ2-1; 14 bases line up with TRBD2. CDR3 amino acids: CASSQGRTSGGNEQFF. CDR3 bases: TGCGCCAGCAGCCAAGGTCGGACTAGCGGGGGGAATGAGCAGTTCTTC.